This passage covers 24 T cell receptor beta chains from one sample sequenced in a study of blood T cell repertoires in COVID-19. TCRdb's copy holds only in-frame clones and misses some; the assay was immunoSEQ multiplex PCR. The sample records around 450,000 clones, 90% being singletons. The specimen sequenced was PBMCs or T cells enriched from blood (not recorded which). Receptors were obtained from a man between 18 and 35 years old who had recovered from COVID-19.

The chain recombines TRBV7-9 with TRBJ1-6; 8 bases align to TRBD1. V dropped 3 bases and J dropped 9; count of bases not matched to a gene: 7. The CDR3 spans 15 residues. Germline V CDR1 and CDR2: SEHNR, FQNEAQ (reference sequence). The DNA for the CDR3 is TGTGCCAGCAGCTTTGGCGAGACAGGGGTTTCACCCCTCCACTTT. Its protein product is CASSFGETGVSPLHF.

The rearrangement links TRBV7-2 to TRBJ2-7; 11 nucleotides align to TRBD2. Germline assignment: CDR1 SGHTA and CDR2 FQGNSA. V trimming: 6 bases; J trimming: 6 bases; junction bases outside the gene matches: 10. CDR3 length: 15 residues. CDR3 amino acids: CASSSIGLAGSEQYF. CDR3 sequence (DNA): TGTGCCAGCAGTTCGATCGGACTAGCGGGCTCCGAGCAGTACTTC.

This clone was observed at least ten times. The chain carries TRBV10-3 and TRBJ2-7; 10 positions agree with TRBD2. Germline V gives CDR1 ENHRY, CDR2 SYGVKD. CDR3 length: 14 residues. After removal of 11 bases from V and 7 bases from J, the junction contained 14 bases not matched to a gene. The CDR3: CALGLAGVPGEQYF. CDR3 bases: TGTGCCCTCGGGCTAGCGGGGGTCCCAGGGGAGCAGTACTTC.

This chain joins TRBV11-2 and TRBJ1-4; 11 bases agree with TRBD1. The V and J ends lost 2 bases and 8 bases, in that order; junction bases with no gene match: 10. Per germline, CDR1 SGHAT and CDR2 FQNNGV. CDR3 length equals 17 residues. CDR3 nucleotides: TGTGCCAGCAGCTTACCGGGCGGACAGGGGGCAGGCGAAAAACTGTTTTTT. Translation: CASSLPGGQGAGEKLFF. The full variable domain, rest sourced from reference TRBV11-2 and TRBJ1-4, is EAGVAQSPRYKIIEKRQSVAFWCNPISGHATLYWYQQILGQGPKLLIQFQNNGVVDDSQLPKDRFSAERLKGVDSTLKIQPAKLEDSAVYLCASSLPGGQGAGEKLFFGSGTQLSVL.

The chain joins TRBV28 to TRBJ1-6, with TRBD1 identical over 7 bases. This CDR3 spans 13 amino acids. V shed 10 bases and J 6 bases; nucleotides not matched to a gene: 6. Germline loops: CDR1 MDHEN, CDR2 SYDVKM. The CDR3 DNA reads as TGTGCCACCCGACAGGGTATTAATTCACCCCTCCACTTT. Translating gives CATRQGINSPLHF.

This clone was recorded once. This chain connects TRBV19 to TRBJ1-4; D uncertain. Trimming stripped 8 bases from V and 0 bases from J, with 7 bases between. This CDR3 has 13 residues. Germline assignment: CDR1 LNHDA and CDR2 SQIVND (reference sequence). The CDR3 loop is CASSRATNEKLFF. The CDR3 bases are TGTGCCAGTTCCCGGGCAACTAATGAAAAACTGTTTTTT.

The chain recombines TRBV10-3 with TRBJ1-5; D gene uncertain. This CDR3 comprises 14 residues. V dropped 4 bases and J dropped 3 bases, with 10 bases sitting between them. CDR1 and CDR2 (germline): ENHRY, SYGVKD. This CDR3 is CAISGGDLNQPQHF. The DNA for the CDR3 is TGTGCCATCAGTGGCGGGGATCTCAATCAGCCCCAGCATTTT.

The V and J genes are TRBV10-3 and TRBJ1-1, with 10 bases lining up with TRBD1. The CDR3 has 14 amino acids. CDR1 is ENHRY, CDR2 SYGVKD, per germline. J lost 5 bases, V lost 6 bases, and 6 bases had no gene match. CDR3 region: CAISPTGGWTEAFF. CDR3 sequence (DNA): TGTGCCATCAGCCCGACAGGGGGCTGGACTGAAGCTTTCTTT.

The chain recombines TRBV5-1 with TRBJ2-3, with D perhaps TRBD2 (6 bases). The CDR3 is made up of 15 amino acids. The V gene's germline CDR1 is SGHRS and CDR2 YFSETQ. Trimming removed 4 bases at V and 6 bases at J, with 18 bases between. CDR3 amino acids: CASSRGGASPDTQYF. The CDR3 nucleotides are TGCGCCAGCAGCCGAGGCGGGGCTTCCCCCGATACGCAGTATTTT.

The J gene is TRBJ1-2, the V gene TRBV2; 7 bases fit TRBD1. Unmatched junction bases numbered 5, after V lost 6 bases and J lost 4 bases. The CDR3 totals 13 residues. Germline V gives CDR1 SNHLY, CDR2 FYNNEI. This chain's CDR3 is CASRGDSGYGYTF. The CDR3 DNA reads as TGTGCCAGCAGGGGGGACAGCGGCTATGGCTACACCTTC.

The V gene is TRBV5-1, the J gene TRBJ2-1; TRBD2 matches at 13 bases. The trim removed 2 bases at V and 2 bases at J, leaving 4 bases unmatched. CDR1 SGHRS and CDR2 YFSETQ come from the germline V gene. This CDR3 has 17 residues. For the CDR3, the DNA is TGCGCCAGCAGCTTCTGGACTAGCGGGAGCACCTACAATGAGCAGTTCTTC. As protein: CASSFWTSGSTYNEQFF. Full variable domain (outside the CDR3, taken from reference TRBV5-1 and TRBJ2-1): KAGVTQTPRYLIKTRGQQVTLSCSPISGHRSVSWYQQTPGQGLQFLFEYFSETQRNKGNFPGRFSGRQFSNSRSEMNVSTLELGDSALYLCASSFWTSGSTYNEQFFGPGTRLTVL.

This rearrangement joins TRBV12-3 or TRBV12-4 to TRBJ1-4; D call uncertain. This CDR3 has 12 amino acids. Trimming left V 4 bases short and J 13 bases short, with 13 bases between. The CDR3 reads CASSSPPAGLFF. The CDR3 DNA reads as TGTGCCAGCAGTTCCCCCCCGGCGGGACTGTTTTTT.

V is TRBV24-1 and J is TRBJ2-7; the D gene is possibly TRBD2 (6 bases). V was cut by 1 base and J by 9 bases, with 9 bases left in between. This CDR3 contains 12 residues. Germline lookup yields CDR1 KGHDR and CDR2 SFDVKD. The CDR3 coding sequence is TGTGCCACCAGTGATTTTCGGGGGTTGCAGTACTTC. Protein: CATSDFRGLQYF.

DNA of the CDR3: TGCAGCGTGATGGGGGGGGACATGAACACTGAAGCTTTCTTT. Translating gives CSVMGGDMNTEAFF. V usage is TRBV29-1 and J usage is TRBJ1-1; a weak D match, TRBD1 (6 bases). V dropped 6 bases and J dropped 0 bases, with 14 bases sitting between them. Germline CDR1 is SQVTM and CDR2 is ANQGSEA. The CDR3 loop spans 14 amino acids.

The chain combines TRBV5-1 with TRBJ2-7; 10 bases agree with TRBD2. V was pared by 3 bases and J by 5 bases, with 5 bases of the junction left unmatched. Germline V gene sequence: CDR1 SGHRS, CDR2 YFSETQ. The CDR3 spans 14 residues. CDR3 coding DNA: TGCGCCAGCAGCTCCGGGACTAGCGTCCACGAGCAGTACTTC. It translates to CASSSGTSVHEQYF.

The V and J genes are TRBV12-5 and TRBJ2-1; 7 bases are a match to TRBD1. This CDR3 is 15 amino acids long. Germline CDR1 is LGHNT and CDR2 is FRNRAP. V gave up 6 bases and J gave up 8 bases; unmatched junction bases: 13. CDR3: CASGQDRVFADEQFF. CDR3 in DNA: TGTGCTAGTGGGCAAGACAGGGTCTTCGCAGATGAGCAGTTCTTC.

The gene calls are TRBV7-6 and TRBJ1-5; a weak D match, TRBD1 (5 bases). CDR1 and CDR2 (germline): SGHVS, FNYEAQ. V lost 3 bases to trimming and J lost 7 bases, with 16 bases between them. This CDR3 contains 15 residues. The CDR3 DNA follows: TGTGCCAGCAGCTTGGTTTTTGGGGCTGGGCAGCCCCAGCATTTT. Its protein product is CASSLVFGAGQPQHF.

The rearrangement links TRBV19 to TRBJ1-5, with D unresolved. V was shortened by 3 bases and J by 0 bases, with 9 bases between the two germline ends. Germline-derived CDR1 and CDR2 are LNHDA and SQIVND (reference sequence). This CDR3 has 15 residues. The DNA of the CDR3 is TGTGCCAGTAGTATTGCAGATAATAGCAATCAGCCCCAGCATTTT. Its protein product is CASSIADNSNQPQHF.

V and J are TRBV4-1 and TRBJ2-1; weak D call: TRBD1 (6 bases). Trimming cost V 3 bases and J 5 bases, with 17 bases left between them. This CDR3 has 16 residues. The germline V gene has CDR1 MGHRA and CDR2 YSYEKL. CDR3 sequence reads: CASSHQSGGTDNEQFF. CDR3 nucleotide sequence: TGCGCCAGCAGCCACCAGTCTGGGGGCACCGACAATGAGCAGTTCTTC.

The chain links TRBV6-4 to TRBJ2-2, with TRBD2 identical over 12 bases. The V and J ends lost 6 bases and 3 bases, in that order; junction bases with no gene match: 5. Germline V gene data show CDR1 as MRHNA and CDR2 as SNTAGT. There are 16 residues in the CDR3. CDR3 nucleotides: TGTGCCAGCAGCGCCTGGACTAGCGGGGACACCGGGGAGCTGTTTTTT. Translated, it gives CASSAWTSGDTGELFF.

The CDR3 reads CASCWTSGFYNEQFF. The CDR3 DNA reads as TGCGCCAGCTGTTGGACTAGCGGATTTTACAATGAGCAGTTCTTC. This chain joins TRBV5-1 and TRBJ2-1; 10 bases map to TRBD2. V trimming: 7 bases; J trimming: 4 bases; junction bases outside the gene matches: 8. Germline V gene lookup returns CDR1 SGHRS and CDR2 YFSETQ. The length of the CDR3 is 15 residues.

This chain joins TRBV28 and TRBJ1-2, with D maybe TRBD1 (5 bases). The CDR3 is 16 amino acids. V lost 2 bases and J 3 bases, leaving 16 bases between the germline ends. Germline V lookup: CDR1 MDHEN, CDR2 SYDVKM. DNA for the CDR3: TGTGCCAGCAGTTTACCGCGGGGCGCGGGTGACTATGGCTACACCTTC. Translating gives CASSLPRGAGDYGYTF.

V usage is TRBV6-5 and J usage is TRBJ1-2; D may be TRBD1 (6 bases). V dropped 7 bases and J dropped 8 bases, with 17 bases sitting between them. The CDR3 sequence is 13 residues long. Germline V gene sequence: CDR1 MNHEY, CDR2 SVGAGI. The CDR3: CASNRGRGSGYTF. CDR3 nucleotide sequence: TGTGCCAGCAACCGGGGGAGGGGGAGCGGCTACACCTTC.

This rearrangement joins TRBV24-1 to TRBJ1-1; the D gene is possibly TRBD1 (6 bases). In germline, CDR1 is KGHDR, CDR2 SFDVKD. V was clipped by 3 bases and J by 0 bases, with 10 bases between them. The CDR3 runs 15 residues. The CDR3 spells CATSDPGHLNTEAFF. The CDR3 DNA follows: TGTGCCACCAGTGATCCGGGACACCTGAACACTGAAGCTTTCTTT.